The sample holds a few counts of the clone carrying this T cell receptor beta chain. Antigen: not known. The junction differs from germline at one of its ends, possibly a read error. Nominally healthy donors were sampled, though unrecorded immune exposures were likely. Amplification used 60 Vbeta primers and 13 Jbeta primers. Produced via immunoSEQ multiplex PCR; TCRdb's table is partial and in-frame only. There are about 120,000 clones in the sample; 66% occur only once, and 1.5% to 1.9% lies in the top ten. The record originates from a study of cytomegalovirus exposure and HLA in healthy donors. This CDR3 is built from 12 residues. The germline CDR1 and CDR2 sequences are SQVTM and ANQGSEA. Overall study findings and caveats: Most TCR beta V segments were productive about 87% or about 30% of the time in an earlier analysis. DRB1 showed the most TCR associations and HLA-C the fewest in a later analysis, as rates varied by HLA locus.

This TCR was recovered from a young man in good health and CMV-seronegative. The source material was PBMCs. This sequence joins TRBV29-1 and TRBJ2-3; 7 bases are a match to TRBD1. CDR3 sequence reads: CSIDRVGDTQYF. CDR3 nucleotides: TGCAGCATTGACAGGGTAGGAGATACGCAGTATTTT.